The rows below give T cell receptor beta chains drawn from one sample of a study of shared clonotypes between healthy human individuals. Profiled with immunoSEQ multiplex PCR; TCRdb holds only in-frame clones, not every one. The table includes some 2,100,000 clones, approximately 94% detected once. Sequenced input: naive CD8+ T cells from PBMCs. The receptors originated from a man aged 18 to 29 in good health. Some clones in this sample may be carry-over from other donors' samples. The CDR3 runs from the conserved cysteine through the conserved F or W. The order of the fields is D gene, J gene, clone size, V gene, CDR3 protein, CDR3 DNA. The D gene is left open where the match is weak. Some rows have no size entry. The others give once, few or many, or a class for an expanded clone.

d_call: TRBD2; j_call: TRBJ2-1; clone_size: .; v_call: TRBV4-3; cdr3_aa: CASSHGGSSYNEQFF; cdr3_nt: TGCGCCAGCAGCCATGGCGGGAGCTCCTACAATGAGCAGTTCTTC
d_call: .; j_call: TRBJ1-2; clone_size: .; v_call: TRBV6-5; cdr3_aa: CASRTQGPHGYTF; cdr3_nt: TGTGCCAGCAGAACTCAGGGCCCCCATGGCTACACCTTC
d_call: TRBD2; j_call: TRBJ2-5; clone_size: .; v_call: TRBV2; cdr3_aa: CARALTGLAEQETQYF; cdr3_nt: TGTGCCAGAGCTTTAACGGGACTAGCGGAACAAGAGACCCAGTACTTC
d_call: TRBD2; j_call: TRBJ2-5; clone_size: .; v_call: TRBV4-1; cdr3_aa: CASSDGAGGNLETQYF; cdr3_nt: TGCGCCAGCAGCGACGGGGCGGGAGGTAACCTAGAGACCCAGTACTTC
d_call: TRBD2; j_call: TRBJ2-1; clone_size: .; v_call: TRBV13; cdr3_aa: CASSERDTEQFF; cdr3_nt: TGTGCCAGCAGCGAGCGGGATACTGAGCAGTTCTTC
d_call: .; j_call: TRBJ1-2; clone_size: .; v_call: TRBV6-5; cdr3_aa: CASSYGQHGYTF; cdr3_nt: TGTGCCAGCAGTTACGGACAGCATGGCTACACCTTC
d_call: TRBD2; j_call: TRBJ2-1; clone_size: once; v_call: TRBV5-3; cdr3_aa: CARSLGGLAGQVEQFF; cdr3_nt: TGTGCCAGAAGCTTGGGGGGACTAGCGGGACAGGTGGAGCAGTTCTTC
d_call: .; j_call: TRBJ2-3; clone_size: .; v_call: TRBV4-1; cdr3_aa: CASSQNKAVPTDTQYF; cdr3_nt: TGCGCCAGCAGCCAGAATAAAGCGGTTCCCACAGATACGCAGTATTTT
d_call: .; j_call: TRBJ2-1; clone_size: .; v_call: TRBV29-1; cdr3_aa: CSVEGDYNEQFF; cdr3_nt: TGCAGCGTAGAGGGAGACTACAATGAGCAGTTCTTC
d_call: TRBD2; j_call: TRBJ2-7; clone_size: .; v_call: TRBV7-3; cdr3_aa: CASSSIGPTGLAVHEQYF; cdr3_nt: TGTGCCAGCAGCTCGATTGGCCCCACGGGACTAGCTGTCCACGAGCAGTACTTC
d_call: .; j_call: TRBJ2-6; clone_size: .; v_call: TRBV9; cdr3_aa: CASSPGSSSGANVLTF; cdr3_nt: TGTGCCAGCAGCCCAGGTTCCAGCTCTGGGGCCAACGTCCTGACTTTC
d_call: TRBD1; j_call: TRBJ2-7; clone_size: .; v_call: TRBV19; cdr3_aa: CASSISGTGAGEQYF; cdr3_nt: TGTGCCAGTAGTATCTCCGGGACAGGGGCCGGGGAGCAGTACTTC
d_call: .; j_call: TRBJ2-2; clone_size: .; v_call: TRBV5-1; cdr3_aa: CASSFSLLSGHTGELFF; cdr3_nt: TGCGCCAGCAGCTTTTCTCTACTGTCGGGCCACACCGGGGAGCTGTTTTTT
d_call: TRBD1; j_call: TRBJ2-7; clone_size: .; v_call: TRBV29-1; cdr3_aa: CSAQGTGAYEQYF; cdr3_nt: TGCAGCGCCCAGGGGACAGGGGCCTACGAGCAGTACTTC
d_call: .; j_call: TRBJ2-7; clone_size: .; v_call: TRBV27; cdr3_aa: CASSLYPRYEQYF; cdr3_nt: TGTGCCAGCAGTTTATACCCGAGATACGAGCAGTACTTC
d_call: .; j_call: TRBJ2-6; clone_size: .; v_call: TRBV4-3; cdr3_aa: CASSQVPGAIGANVLTF; cdr3_nt: TGCGCCAGCAGCCAAGTCCCCGGTGCGATCGGGGCCAACGTCCTGACTTTC
d_call: .; j_call: TRBJ1-4; clone_size: .; v_call: TRBV19; cdr3_aa: CASSPRGGDSNEKLFF; cdr3_nt: TGTGCCAGTAGTCCCCGAGGGGGGGATTCCAATGAAAAACTGTTTTTT
d_call: TRBD2; j_call: TRBJ2-3; clone_size: .; v_call: TRBV9; cdr3_aa: CASSVAVLAGDTQYF; cdr3_nt: TGTGCCAGCAGCGTAGCAGTCCTAGCGGGAGATACGCAGTATTTT
d_call: TRBD1; j_call: TRBJ1-1; clone_size: .; v_call: TRBV28; cdr3_aa: CASSLRTGMNTEAFF; cdr3_nt: TGTGCCAGCAGTTTACGGACAGGGATGAACACTGAAGCTTTCTTT
d_call: TRBD1; j_call: TRBJ2-3; clone_size: .; v_call: TRBV6-1; cdr3_aa: CASSVGQVRTDTQYF; cdr3_nt: TGTGCCAGCAGTGTGGGACAGGTCCGAACAGATACGCAGTATTTT
d_call: .; j_call: TRBJ2-5; clone_size: .; v_call: TRBV10-3; cdr3_aa: CAISESKGLQETQYF; cdr3_nt: TGTGCCATCAGTGAGTCTAAGGGACTTCAAGAGACCCAGTACTTC
d_call: .; j_call: TRBJ2-5; clone_size: .; v_call: TRBV28; cdr3_aa: CASSLTRGETQYF; cdr3_nt: TGTGCCAGCAGTTTAACACGGGGGGAGACCCAGTACTTC
d_call: TRBD2; j_call: TRBJ2-2; clone_size: .; v_call: TRBV2; cdr3_aa: CASSEGLAGVTGELFF; cdr3_nt: TGTGCCAGCAGTGAAGGACTAGCGGGAGTGACCGGGGAGCTGTTTTTT
d_call: TRBD1; j_call: TRBJ2-7; clone_size: .; v_call: TRBV7-2; cdr3_aa: CASSLKGQGTYEQYF; cdr3_nt: TGTGCCAGCAGCTTAAAGGGACAGGGGACCTACGAGCAGTACTTC
d_call: .; j_call: TRBJ1-5; clone_size: .; v_call: TRBV4-1; cdr3_aa: CASSQRTTSNQPQHF; cdr3_nt: TGCGCCAGCAGCCAACGGACAACGAGCAATCAGCCCCAGCATTTT
d_call: .; j_call: TRBJ2-3; clone_size: few; v_call: TRBV6-1; cdr3_aa: CASSEGARDTQYF; cdr3_nt: TGTGCCAGCAGTGAAGGGGCGAGAGATACGCAGTATTTT
d_call: .; j_call: TRBJ2-7; clone_size: .; v_call: TRBV7-6; cdr3_aa: CASSLTGTPYEQYF; cdr3_nt: TGTGCCAGCAGCTTGACTGGAACCCCCTACGAGCAGTACTTC
d_call: TRBD2; j_call: TRBJ2-7; clone_size: once; v_call: TRBV6-5; cdr3_aa: CASSPLAGVVHEQYF; cdr3_nt: TGTGCCAGCAGTCCCTTAGCGGGAGTCGTACACGAGCAGTACTTC
d_call: .; j_call: TRBJ2-7; clone_size: .; v_call: TRBV27; cdr3_aa: CASSLLGVNEQYF; cdr3_nt: TGTGCCAGCAGTTTATTGGGCGTCAACGAGCAGTACTTC
d_call: TRBD1; j_call: TRBJ2-7; clone_size: .; v_call: TRBV25-1; cdr3_aa: CASSEGHRGHEQYF; cdr3_nt: TGTGCCAGCAGTGAAGGGCACAGGGGTCACGAGCAGTACTTC
d_call: .; j_call: TRBJ2-1; clone_size: .; v_call: TRBV4-1; cdr3_aa: CASSQGIDGYAYNEQFF; cdr3_nt: TGCGCCAGCAGCCAAGGGATCGACGGATACGCCTACAATGAGCAGTTCTTC
d_call: TRBD1; j_call: TRBJ1-2; clone_size: .; v_call: TRBV4-2; cdr3_aa: CASSGRDSWGYTF; cdr3_nt: TGTGCCAGCAGCGGCCGGGACAGTTGGGGCTACACCTTC
d_call: .; j_call: TRBJ1-4; clone_size: .; v_call: TRBV4-3; cdr3_aa: CASGAGSTNEKLFF; cdr3_nt: TGCGCCAGCGGAGCAGGGAGCACTAATGAAAAACTGTTTTTT
d_call: TRBD1; j_call: TRBJ2-3; clone_size: .; v_call: TRBV7-6; cdr3_aa: CASSLAGTGLADTQYF; cdr3_nt: TGTGCCAGCAGCTTAGCGGGGACAGGGTTGGCAGATACGCAGTATTTT
d_call: .; j_call: TRBJ1-2; clone_size: .; v_call: TRBV28; cdr3_aa: CASSSGEGGYTF; cdr3_nt: TGTGCCAGCAGTTCAGGGGAGGGAGGCTACACCTTC